Below, one T cell receptor beta chain is given with its context. The entry originates in a study of identical twins. Template switching, a step in the protocol, added a universal primer site, and cDNA carried unique molecular identifiers. MiXCR was run by TCRdb on the 5' RACE reads, yielding one entry per CDR3 protein. In the table there are 700,000 or so distinct CDR3 sequences, 21% of which are singletons. Losses at the gene ends were 7 bases for V and 2 bases for J; bases not matched to a gene: 11. Germline V lookup: CDR1 SQVTM, CDR2 ANQGSEA. The CDR3 sequence is 16 residues long. This sample was shared with a second study, whose subject was T cells expressing NK-cell markers. This second report adds: HCMV seropositivity marked most of the eight sequenced donors; one was seronegative.

The sequence was obtained from a woman younger than 30 in good health. This chain links TRBV29-1 with TRBJ2-3; 11 bases map to TRBD2. The sample was PBMCs. The CDR3 region has the DNA TGCAGCGCCGCCGGGACTAGCGGCGTTTACACAGATACGCAGTATTTT. This codes for CSAAGTSGVYTDTQYF.